This is a list of T cell receptor beta chains from one sample in a study of blood T cell repertoires in COVID-19. Data came from immunoSEQ multiplex PCR; TCRdb stores just in-frame clones and leaves some out. The table includes fewer than 110,000 clones, more than 70% detected once. Source material: peripheral blood. These receptor sequences come from a man between 40 and 49 years old with active or convalescent COVID-19. Each CDR3 is given with its conserved first and last residue. The D gene is left open where the match is weak. Clone size is not always given. Where it is, it says once, few, many or a class for expanded clones.

TRBV6-5,TRBD1,TRBJ2-7,.,TGTGCCAGCAGTTTTAGACAGGGGTTAAACTACGAGCAGTACTTC,CASSFRQGLNYEQYF
TRBV14,TRBD1,TRBJ1-1,.,TGTGCCAGCAGCCAAGTGTTCCAGGGGGCAACTGAAGCTTTCTTT,CASSQVFQGATEAFF
TRBV30,TRBD1,TRBJ1-6,once,TGTGCCTGGAGTATCCAGGGGGCGTATAATTCACCCCTCCACTTT,CAWSIQGAYNSPLHF
TRBV4-1,.,TRBJ1-2,.,TGCGCCAGCAGCCAAGTGCGGACAGCGGTCTATGGCTACACCTTC,CASSQVRTAVYGYTF
TRBV5-1,TRBD1,TRBJ1-1,.,TGCGCCAGCAGCTTGGGAACGGCAGGGGGATGGAACACTGAAGCTTTCTTT,CASSLGTAGGWNTEAFF
TRBV28,TRBD1,TRBJ2-3,.,TGTGCCAGCAGTACCTCCCGACAGGGTGCAGATACGCAGTATTTT,CASSTSRQGADTQYF
TRBV3-1/TRBV3-2,.,TRBJ2-5,.,TGTGCCAGCAGCCAAGATGTACGGTTACAAGAGACCCAGTACTTC,CASSQDVRLQETQYF
TRBV27,TRBD1,TRBJ1-1,.,TGTGCCAGCAGACAGGGGCAGGCGACTGCGAACACTGAAGCTTTCTTT,CASRQGQATANTEAFF
TRBV4-3,.,TRBJ1-4,.,TGCGCCAGCAGCCAAGAAGTAAGCAGGAGGGGAATTGAAAAACTGTTTTTT,CASSQEVSRRGIEKLFF
TRBV7-2,TRBD2,TRBJ2-7,.,TGTGCCAGCAGCCCAACGACTAGCGGGAGGGCCCCCGAGCAGTACTTC,CASSPTTSGRAPEQYF
TRBV19,.,TRBJ1-5,.,TGTGCCAGTAGTATAGGGGCGACGGTTAGCAATCAGCCCCAGCATTTT,CASSIGATVSNQPQHF
TRBV7-9,.,TRBJ1-3,once,TGTGCCAGCAGCTTAGCTAGAAGCAACTCTGGAAACACCATATATTTT,CASSLARSNSGNTIYF
TRBV28,.,TRBJ1-4,.,TGTGCCAGCAGTTCCTTTAAGGGGGGGAATGAAAAACTGTTTTTT,CASSSFKGGNEKLFF
TRBV27,TRBD1,TRBJ2-5,.,TGTGCCAGCAGTCTGGGCAGGGGGGAGACCCAGTACTTC,CASSLGRGETQYF
TRBV20-1,.,TRBJ1-1,.,TGCAGTGCCATCATTAACACTGAAGCTTTCTTT,CSAIINTEAFF
TRBV6-5,.,TRBJ1-4,.,TGTGCCAGCAGAATACAGGAGCGAGCTAATGAAAAACTGTTTTTT,CASRIQERANEKLFF
TRBV6-6,TRBD2,TRBJ2-3,.,TGTGCCAGCATGCTAGCGGGCACAGATACGCAGTATTTT,CASMLAGTDTQYF
TRBV7-9,TRBD2,TRBJ2-1,.,TGTGCCAGCAGCGGGATAGCTAGCGGGACGGGGAATGAGCAGTTCTTC,CASSGIASGTGNEQFF
TRBV25-1,.,TRBJ2-1,.,TGTGCCAGCAGTGAGGCGGGGATAGAGCAGTTCTTC,CASSEAGIEQFF
TRBV28,TRBD1,TRBJ2-4,.,TGTGCCAGCAGTTCACAGGGGGCTGAGGCCAAAAACATTCAGTACTTC,CASSSQGAEAKNIQYF
TRBV7-8,.,TRBJ1-5,.,TGTGCCAGCAGCTTGCAGGGTGTGGGTCATCAGCCCCAGCATTTT,CASSLQGVGHQPQHF
TRBV7-2,TRBD1,TRBJ1-2,.,TGTGCCAGCAGCCCGCGACAGGGGAAGAGTGGCTATGGCTACACCTTC,CASSPRQGKSGYGYTF
TRBV28,.,TRBJ2-7,.,TGTGCCAGCAGTTTTACCTACGAGCAGTACTTC,CASSFTYEQYF
TRBV19,TRBD2,TRBJ2-2,.,TGTGCCAGTAGTCCCCCCAGCGGGAGTCAAACCTCCGGGGAGCTGTTTTTT,CASSPPSGSQTSGELFF
TRBV4-2,.,TRBJ1-1,.,TGTGCCAGCAGCCAAGTAGGGGGTGGCACTGAAGCTTTCTTT,CASSQVGGGTEAFF
TRBV29-1,.,TRBJ1-3,.,TGCAGCGTTGAGGGACTCTCTGGAAACACCATATATTTT,CSVEGLSGNTIYF
TRBV24-1,.,TRBJ1-4,.,TGTGCCACCAGTCAGGGCAGGACAACTAATGAAAAACTGTTTTTT,CATSQGRTTNEKLFF
TRBV6-2/TRBV6-3,TRBD1,TRBJ2-7,.,TGTGCCAGCAGCCCCGGGACAGTAAAAAGTCTCGAGCAGTACTTC,CASSPGTVKSLEQYF
TRBV19,.,TRBJ2-2,.,TGTGCCAGTAGCCTCGCTTTGGGGGGTCCCGGGGAGCTGTTTTTT,CASSLALGGPGELFF